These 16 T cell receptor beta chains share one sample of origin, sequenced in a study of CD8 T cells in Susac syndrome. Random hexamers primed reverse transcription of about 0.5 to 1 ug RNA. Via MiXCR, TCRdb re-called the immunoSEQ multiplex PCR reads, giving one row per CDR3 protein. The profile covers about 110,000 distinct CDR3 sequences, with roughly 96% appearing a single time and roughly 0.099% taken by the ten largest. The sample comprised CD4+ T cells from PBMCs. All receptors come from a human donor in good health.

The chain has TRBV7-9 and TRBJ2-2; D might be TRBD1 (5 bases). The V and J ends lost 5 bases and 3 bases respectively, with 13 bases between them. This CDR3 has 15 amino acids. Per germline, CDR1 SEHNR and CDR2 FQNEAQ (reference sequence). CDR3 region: CASSAIKGYTGELFF. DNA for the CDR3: TGTGCCAGCAGCGCGATAAAGGGGTACACCGGGGAGCTGTTTTTT.

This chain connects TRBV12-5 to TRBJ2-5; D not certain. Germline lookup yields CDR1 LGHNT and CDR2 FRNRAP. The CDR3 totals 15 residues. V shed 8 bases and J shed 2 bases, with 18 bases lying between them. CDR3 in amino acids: CASRASKPLQETQYF. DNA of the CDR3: TGTGCTAGTAGGGCCAGCAAACCGCTTCAAGAGACCCAGTACTTC.

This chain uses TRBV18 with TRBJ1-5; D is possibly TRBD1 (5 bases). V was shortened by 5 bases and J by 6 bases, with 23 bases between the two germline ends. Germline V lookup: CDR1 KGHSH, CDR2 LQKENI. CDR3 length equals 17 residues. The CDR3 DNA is TGTGCCAGCTCAGGGACTCACCAAGTCGTTCGAGGTCAGCCCCAGCATTTT. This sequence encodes CASSGTHQVVRGQPQHF.

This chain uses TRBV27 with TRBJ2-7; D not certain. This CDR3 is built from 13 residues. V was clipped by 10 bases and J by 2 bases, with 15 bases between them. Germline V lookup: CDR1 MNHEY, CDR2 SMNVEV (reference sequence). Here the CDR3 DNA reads TGTGCCACCGCCACGGGTAGAACCTACGAGCAGTACTTC. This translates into CATATGRTYEQYF.

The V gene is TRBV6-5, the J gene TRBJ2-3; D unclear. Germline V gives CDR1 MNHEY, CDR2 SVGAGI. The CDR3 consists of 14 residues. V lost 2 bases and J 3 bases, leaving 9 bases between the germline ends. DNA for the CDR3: TGTGCCAGCAGTTACCGGTTTCTGACAGATACGCAGTATTTT. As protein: CASSYRFLTDTQYF.

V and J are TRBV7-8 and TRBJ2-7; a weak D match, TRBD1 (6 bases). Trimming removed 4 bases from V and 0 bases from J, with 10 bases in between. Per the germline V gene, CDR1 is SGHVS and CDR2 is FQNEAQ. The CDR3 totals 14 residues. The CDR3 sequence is CASSSQTGSYEQYF. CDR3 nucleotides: TGTGCCAGCAGCTCTCAGACAGGCTCCTACGAGCAGTACTTC.

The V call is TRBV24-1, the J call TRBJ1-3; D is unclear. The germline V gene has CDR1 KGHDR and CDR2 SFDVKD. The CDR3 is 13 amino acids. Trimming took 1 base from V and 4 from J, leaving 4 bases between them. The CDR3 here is CATSDFPGNTIYF. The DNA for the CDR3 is TGTGCCACCAGTGATTTCCCCGGAAACACCATATATTTT.

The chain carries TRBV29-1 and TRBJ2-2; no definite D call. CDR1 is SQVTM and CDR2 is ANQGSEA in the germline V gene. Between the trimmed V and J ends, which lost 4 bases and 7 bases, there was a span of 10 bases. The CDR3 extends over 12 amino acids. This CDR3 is CSVALWDGELFF. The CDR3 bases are TGCAGCGTTGCATTATGGGACGGGGAGCTGTTTTTT.

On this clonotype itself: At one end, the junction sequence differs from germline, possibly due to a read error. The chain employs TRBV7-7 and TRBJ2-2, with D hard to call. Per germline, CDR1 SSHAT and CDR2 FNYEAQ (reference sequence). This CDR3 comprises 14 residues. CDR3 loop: CASSFAENPGELFF. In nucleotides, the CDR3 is TGTGCTAGCAGCTTTGCCGAGAACCCCGGGGAGCTGTTTTTT.

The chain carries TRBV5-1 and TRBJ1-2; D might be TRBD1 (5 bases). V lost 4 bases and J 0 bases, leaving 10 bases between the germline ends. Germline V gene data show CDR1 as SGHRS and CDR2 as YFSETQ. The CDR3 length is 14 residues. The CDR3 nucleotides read TGCGCCAGCAGCCCGGCAGGGACTAACTATGGCTACACCTTC. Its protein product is CASSPAGTNYGYTF.

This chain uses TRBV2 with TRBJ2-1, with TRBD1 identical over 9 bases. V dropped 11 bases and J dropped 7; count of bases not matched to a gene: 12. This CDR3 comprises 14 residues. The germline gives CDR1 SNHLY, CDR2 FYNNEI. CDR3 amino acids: CAGVRDRDGNEQFF. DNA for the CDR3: TGTGCCGGAGTCCGGGACAGGGATGGGAATGAGCAGTTCTTC. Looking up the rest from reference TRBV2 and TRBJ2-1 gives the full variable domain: EPEVTQTPSHQVTQMGQEVILRCVPISNHLYFYWYRQILGQKVEFLVSFYNNEISEKSEIFDDQFSVERPDGSNFTLKIRSTKLEDSAMYFCAGVRDRDGNEQFFGPGTRLTVL.

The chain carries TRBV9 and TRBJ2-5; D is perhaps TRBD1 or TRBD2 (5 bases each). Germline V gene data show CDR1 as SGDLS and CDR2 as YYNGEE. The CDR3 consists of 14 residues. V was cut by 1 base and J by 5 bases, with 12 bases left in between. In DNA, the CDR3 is TGTGCCAGCAGCGTACTACCAGAGGGGGAGACCCAGTACTTC. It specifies CASSVLPEGETQYF.

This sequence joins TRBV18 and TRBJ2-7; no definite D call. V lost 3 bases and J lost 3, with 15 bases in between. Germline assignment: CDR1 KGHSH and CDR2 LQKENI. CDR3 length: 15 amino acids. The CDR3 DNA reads TGTGCCAGCTCACCGAATCCAGGTTCTTACTACGAGCAGTACTTC. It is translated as CASSPNPGSYYEQYF.

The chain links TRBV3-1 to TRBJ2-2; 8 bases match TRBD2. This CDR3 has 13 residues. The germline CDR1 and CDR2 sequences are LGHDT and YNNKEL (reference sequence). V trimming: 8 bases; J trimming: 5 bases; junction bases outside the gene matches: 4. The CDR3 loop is CASQGGGTGELFF. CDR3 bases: TGTGCCAGCCAGGGCGGGGGGACCGGGGAGCTGTTTTTT.

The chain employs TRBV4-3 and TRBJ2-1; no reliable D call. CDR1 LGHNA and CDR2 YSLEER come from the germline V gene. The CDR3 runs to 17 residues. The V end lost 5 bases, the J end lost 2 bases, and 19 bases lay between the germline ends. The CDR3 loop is CASSAQVARTPYNEQFF. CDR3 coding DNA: TGCGCCAGCAGCGCACAAGTGGCGCGGACCCCCTACAATGAGCAGTTCTTC.

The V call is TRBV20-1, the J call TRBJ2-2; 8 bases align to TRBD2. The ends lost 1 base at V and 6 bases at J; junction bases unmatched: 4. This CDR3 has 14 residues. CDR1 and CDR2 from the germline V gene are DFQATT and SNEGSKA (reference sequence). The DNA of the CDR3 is TGCAGTGCTAGAGCGGGGGGGAGCGCCGGGGAGCTGTTTTTT. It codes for CSARAGGSAGELFF.